The 24 T cell receptor beta chains below were found in one sample sequenced in a study of T cell repertoires in cytomegalovirus infection (dated by TCRdb to about 2019). The listed sequencing device is Illumina HiSeq 1500. TCRdb handled the public reads itself, with Q25 trimming in fastp and clone calling in MiXCR, and kept productive beta chains. Duplicate CDR3 protein sequences are folded into a single record with the most common DNA and genes. Across this sample there are about 150,000 distinct CDR3 sequences, with around 22% seen only once. The ten largest clones add up to approximately 10% of the sample. Input material: PBMCs. The receptors derive from a human donor in good health (CMV status not recorded). Some clones in this sample may be carry-over from other donors' samples.

V and J are TRBV20-1 and TRBJ2-1; 7 bases match TRBD1. The CDR3 extends over 15 amino acids. Unmatched junction bases numbered 10, after V lost 4 bases and J lost 4 bases. Germline-derived CDR1 and CDR2 are DFQATT and SNEGSKA (reference sequence). DNA of the CDR3: TGCAGTGCTATGAACCGACAGGGACGGTACAATGAGCAGTTCTTC. Translated: CSAMNRQGRYNEQFF.

This clonotype occurred many times. This chain links TRBV7-2 with TRBJ2-1; 10 bases align to TRBD1. This CDR3 is 15 amino acids long. J lost 8 bases, V lost 3 bases, and 7 bases had no gene match. The germline gives CDR1 SGHTA, CDR2 FQGNSA. Here the CDR3 reads CASSFDRGPRDEQFF. The CDR3, as DNA: TGTGCCAGCAGCTTTGACAGGGGGCCGAGGGATGAGCAGTTCTTC.

This chain uses TRBV11-3 with TRBJ2-2; 11 bases map to TRBD2. Germline values: CDR1 SGHNT, CDR2 YENEEA. The ends lost 5 bases at V and 3 bases at J; junction bases unmatched: 5. CDR3 length: 16 residues. Here the CDR3 DNA reads TGTGCCAGCAGCCCTACTAGCGGGGGAGACACCGGGGAGCTGTTTTTT. It yields the protein CASSPTSGGDTGELFF. Full variable domain (missing parts from reference TRBV11-3 and TRBJ2-2): EAGVVQSPRYKIIEKKQPVAFWCNPISGHNTLYWYLQNLGQGPELLIRYENEEAVDDSQLPKDRFSAERLKGVDSTLKIQPAELGDSAVYLCASSPTSGGDTGELFFGEGSRLTVL.

A few counts support this clonotype. The J gene is TRBJ1-6, the V gene TRBV12-3 or TRBV12-4; no definite D call. Trimming took off 6 bases at V and 8 bases at J, with 14 bases between the two ends. The CDR3 spans 14 residues. The CDR3 is CASSRDPGYSPLHF. The CDR3, as DNA: TGTGCCAGCAGCCGAGACCCGGGATATTCACCCCTCCACTTT.

The V and J genes are TRBV6-1 and TRBJ2-7; 9 nucleotides align to TRBD2. CDR3 length: 15 amino acids. V was pared by 5 bases and J by 0 bases, with 5 bases of the junction left unmatched. CDR1 is MNHNS, CDR2 SASEGT, per germline. The CDR3 protein is CASSPGTSLSYEQYF. In nucleotides, the CDR3 is TGTGCCAGCAGTCCCGGGACTAGCCTCTCCTACGAGCAGTACTTC.

The table lists this clonotype with many counts. The genes are TRBV7-2 and TRBJ1-1; 7 bases fit TRBD1. This CDR3 is built from 15 residues. Germline V gives CDR1 SGHTA, CDR2 FQGNSA. The V gene end was trimmed by 6 bases and the J gene end by 1 base; junction bases not matched to a gene: 8. The DNA for the CDR3 is TGTGCCAGCAGAGTAGAAACAGGGGCGAACACTGAAGCTTTCTTT. Translation gives CASRVETGANTEAFF.

The genes are TRBV28 and TRBJ2-7; no reliable D call. V lost 6 bases and J lost 1, with 10 bases in between. Germline CDR1 is MDHEN and CDR2 is SYDVKM. This CDR3 is built from 13 residues. Written as DNA, the CDR3 is TGTGCCAGCAGCCTCTTAGTTTCCTACGAGCAGTACTTC. Translating it yields CASSLLVSYEQYF.

In this sample, this clonotype turned up a few times. V and J are TRBV7-6 and TRBJ2-7; D ambiguous. Germline V gene sequence: CDR1 SGHVS, CDR2 FNYEAQ. The CDR3 has 14 amino acids. V lost 0 bases to trimming and J lost 0 bases, with 6 bases between them. Written as DNA, the CDR3 is TGTGCCAGCAGCTTAGCTCCTAACTCCTACGAGCAGTACTTC. It encodes CASSLAPNSYEQYF.

This clonotype came up a few times. The rearrangement links TRBV3-1 to TRBJ2-2, with D perhaps TRBD2 (7 bases). Deletions cut 0 bases from V and 4 bases from J, with 12 bases between. CDR1 LGHDT and CDR2 YNNKEL come from the germline V gene (reference sequence). There are 16 residues in the CDR3. CDR3 sequence (DNA): TGTGCCAGCAGCCAAGATGGGGGGGCCAGCACCGGGGAGCTGTTTTTT. Amino acids: CASSQDGGASTGELFF.

There are a few counts of this clonotype. This chain connects TRBV28 to TRBJ1-2; D gene uncertain. CDR3 length: 13 amino acids. Looked up from germline, CDR1 is MDHEN and CDR2 is SYDVKM. Trimming stripped 1 base from V and 7 bases from J, with 10 bases between. The CDR3 reads CASSLLLISGYTF. CDR3 in DNA: TGTGCCAGCAGTTTATTACTTATTAGTGGCTACACCTTC.

This clonotype has a handful of counts. The junction departs from the called germline gene at one end, perhaps through a read error. This chain uses TRBV7-3 with TRBJ2-5; D may be TRBD1 or TRBD2 (6 bases each). The CDR3 sequence is 14 residues long. Germline V gene sequence: CDR1 SGHTA, CDR2 FQGTGA. As DNA, the CDR3 is TGTGCCAGCAGTTTAACGGGGGCAGGAGAGACCCAGTACTTC. This codes for CASSLTGAGETQYF.

This rearrangement joins TRBV19 to TRBJ2-5; 8 nucleotides agree with TRBD1. Per the germline V gene, CDR1 is LNHDA and CDR2 is SQIVND (reference sequence). The CDR3 contains 14 residues. Trimming at V came to 4 bases and at J to 3 bases, leaving 4 bases not matched to a gene. The CDR3 nucleotides are TGTGCCAGTAGTAGTCCGGGACAGGAAGAGACCCAGTACTTC. Its translation is CASSSPGQEETQYF.

This clonotype showed up just a few times. One junction end disagrees with the germline gene, perhaps due to a read error. The CDR3, as DNA: TGTGCCAGCCGAGGGGATAATTTGTACAATGAGCAGTTTTTC. Translated, it gives CASRGDNLYNEQFF. The chain uses TRBV28 and TRBJ2-1, with D perhaps assigned TRBD1 or TRBD2 (5 bases each). CDR1 MDHEN and CDR2 SYDVKM come from the germline V gene. The CDR3 length is 14 residues. Full variable domain (remainder filled in from reference TRBV28 and TRBJ2-1): DVKVTQSSRYLVKRTGEKVFLECVQDMDHENMFWYRQDPGLGLRLIYFSYDVKMKEKGDIPEGYSVSREKKERFSLILESASTNQTSMYLCASRGDNLYNEQFFGPGTRLTVL.

This clonotype was seen a few times. The J gene is TRBJ2-2, the V gene TRBV3-1, with TRBD2 matching 7 bases. Germline CDR1 is LGHDT and CDR2 is YNNKEL (reference sequence). This CDR3 is built from 14 residues. Trimming cost V 7 bases and J 1 base; bases outside gene matches: 3. CDR3 loop: CASNGGGNTGELFF. DNA for the CDR3: TGTGCCAGCAACGGCGGGGGGAACACCGGGGAGCTGTTTTTT.

The rearrangement uses TRBV12-3 or TRBV12-4 and TRBJ2-1, with TRBD1 identical over 7 bases. This CDR3 has 16 residues. The trim removed 5 bases at V and 0 bases at J, leaving 7 bases unmatched. The CDR3: CASSTPDRSSYNEQFF. Here the CDR3 DNA reads TGTGCCAGCAGTACCCCGGACAGGAGCTCCTACAATGAGCAGTTCTTC.

This clonotype was seen a few times. The genes are TRBV14 and TRBJ2-7; no definite D call. The CDR3 has 15 residues. The V gene lost 4 bases and the J gene lost 7 bases, with 20 bases spanning the gap. CDR1 SGHDN and CDR2 FVKESK come from the germline V gene. The CDR3 coding sequence is TGTGCCAGCAGCCGAGGTTTTGGCTATTACGAAGAGCAGTACTTC. Translation gives CASSRGFGYYEEQYF.

This clonotype showed up many times. V is TRBV28 and J is TRBJ2-1, with 12 bases identical to TRBD2. V lost 5 bases to trimming and J lost 2 bases; unmatched junction nucleotides: 4. Germline-derived CDR1 and CDR2 are MDHEN and SYDVKM. The CDR3 sequence is 16 residues long. For the CDR3, the DNA is TGTGCCAGCAGTGGACTAGCGGGATATACCTACAATGAGCAGTTCTTC. This gives the protein CASSGLAGYTYNEQFF. The entire variable domain, with the rest obtained from reference TRBV28 and TRBJ2-1, is as follows: DVKVTQSSRYLVKRTGEKVFLECVQDMDHENMFWYRQDPGLGLRLIYFSYDVKMKEKGDIPEGYSVSREKKERFSLILESASTNQTSMYLCASSGLAGYTYNEQFFGPGTRLTVL.

This clonotype was observed many times. The genes are TRBV7-2 and TRBJ2-7; D possibly matches TRBD1 or TRBD2 (6 bases each). Between the trimmed V and J ends, which lost 3 bases and 2 bases, there was a span of 14 bases. Germline V gene data show CDR1 as SGHTA and CDR2 as FQGNSA. The CDR3 totals 15 residues. The CDR3 bases are TGTGCCAGCAGCTTTATGGCGGGACAAACCTACGAGCAGTACTTC. It codes for CASSFMAGQTYEQYF.

This sequence joins TRBV27 and TRBJ2-5; 9 nucleotides agree with TRBD1. J was trimmed by 1 base and V by 6 bases; bases with no gene match: 6. The CDR3 runs 15 residues. Per the germline V gene, CDR1 is MNHEY and CDR2 is SMNVEV (reference sequence). As DNA, the CDR3 is TGTGCCAGCAGCTCCGGGACAGGGCTCCAAGAGACCCAGTACTTC. Amino acid sequence: CASSSGTGLQETQYF.

This clonotype was counted many times. The chain joins TRBV7-2 to TRBJ1-5, with D tentatively TRBD1 (5 bases). V lost 2 bases to trimming and J lost 3 bases, with 14 bases between them. This CDR3 contains 16 residues. The germline CDR1 and CDR2 sequences are SGHTA and FQGNSA. CDR3 region: CASSLQGGLNNQPQHF. The CDR3 region has the DNA TGTGCCAGCAGCTTACAGGGAGGGTTGAACAATCAGCCCCAGCATTTT.

This clonotype was counted only a few times. This chain uses TRBV6-5 with TRBJ2-1; TRBD2 agrees at 8 bases. The junction had 14 bases not matched to a gene; V was cut back by 6 bases and J by 7 bases. The germline gives CDR1 MNHEY, CDR2 SVGAGI. This CDR3 has 16 amino acids. The CDR3 DNA is TGTGCCAGCAGGCCTCCTACTAGCGGATTACCTAATGAGCAGTTCTTC. Its translation: CASRPPTSGLPNEQFF.

The CDR3 protein is CASSGGTSGTDTQYF. Written as DNA, the CDR3 is TGCGCCAGCAGTGGGGGGACTAGCGGGACAGATACGCAGTATTTT. The rearrangement links TRBV10-2 to TRBJ2-3, with TRBD2 identical over 12 bases. This CDR3 has 15 amino acids. The J segment lost 3 bases and the V segment lost 4 bases, leaving 2 bases of the junction unmatched. Germline V lookup: CDR1 WSHSY, CDR2 SAAADI.

V is TRBV6-6 and J is TRBJ1-2; 7 nucleotides align to TRBD1. With 4 bases clipped from V and 1 base from J, the junction kept 6 bases outside the gene matches. This CDR3 is 15 amino acids long. Germline CDR1 reads MNHNY; CDR2 reads SVGAGI (reference sequence). The CDR3 region has the DNA TGTGCCAGCAGTTGGGGACAGCCCGTTAACTATGGCTACACCTTC. Translation: CASSWGQPVNYGYTF.

This clonotype showed up just a few times. The chain has TRBV28 and TRBJ2-7; the D gene is possibly TRBD2 (5 bases). Trimming left V 3 bases short and J 6 bases short, with 15 bases between. The CDR3 sequence is 14 residues long. In germline, CDR1 is MDHEN, CDR2 SYDVKM. DNA for the CDR3: TGTGCCAGCAGTTTCATGAGGGCGCCAGGCGAGCAGTACTTC. It is translated as CASSFMRAPGEQYF.